This T cell receptor beta chain was found in a study of T cells of healthy individuals. CDR1 GTSNPN and CDR2 SVGIG come from the germline V gene (reference sequence). This CDR3 spans 12 amino acids. V shed 2 bases and J shed 0 bases, with 2 bases lying between them. TCRdb re-called the 5' RACE reads with MiXCR, one entry per CDR3 protein. The table has around 83,000 distinct CDR3 sequences, roughly 5% seen once. The source is a female donor in good health. The chain recombines TRBV30 with TRBJ1-3; D gene ambiguous. In DNA form, the CDR3 reads TGTGCCTGGAGTCTCTCTGGAAACACCATATATTTT. This encodes CAWSLSGNTIYF.